This T cell receptor (beta chain) derives from a study of human T cells and chemical hapten exposure. Study at large: An area of 2 cm by 2 cm on upper inner arm skin received 2% DPC for sensitization. Diphenylcyclopropenone was administered weekly to the scalp of patients throughout the roughly 22-week study.

General study findings and limits: Unchanged with DPC sensitization were TCRs above 1 in 1000 frequency.

MiXCR, run by TCRdb on the RACE reads, gives a single entry per CDR3 protein. The data hold fewer than 50,000 distinct CDR3 sequences, with 3% to 4% observed a single time. Germline trimming cut 3 bases from V and 3 bases from J; bases unmatched to any gene: 5. Germline V gene data show CDR1 as SGHKS and CDR2 as YYEKEE (reference sequence). The CDR3 consists of 14 residues. This clonotype was observed many times. Its antigen is not known. Indicated time point: patch test 1, 2 weeks after DPC sensitization. Documented treatment: therapeutic diphenylcyclopropenone sensitization with weekly scalp DPC. Unseparated into fractions, whole blood served as the source from which total RNA was extracted.

The specimen was whole blood, collected in connection with sensitization to the hapten diphenylcyclopropenone (DPC). The gene calls are TRBV5-5 and TRBJ1-1; 7 bases are a match to TRBD1. The receptor's source is a man aged 50 or older with alopecia areata. Some clones in this sample may be carry-over from other donors' samples. CDR3 sequence: CASSWLTGYTEAFF. The CDR3 region has the DNA TGTGCCAGCAGCTGGCTGACAGGGTACACTGAAGCTTTCTTT.